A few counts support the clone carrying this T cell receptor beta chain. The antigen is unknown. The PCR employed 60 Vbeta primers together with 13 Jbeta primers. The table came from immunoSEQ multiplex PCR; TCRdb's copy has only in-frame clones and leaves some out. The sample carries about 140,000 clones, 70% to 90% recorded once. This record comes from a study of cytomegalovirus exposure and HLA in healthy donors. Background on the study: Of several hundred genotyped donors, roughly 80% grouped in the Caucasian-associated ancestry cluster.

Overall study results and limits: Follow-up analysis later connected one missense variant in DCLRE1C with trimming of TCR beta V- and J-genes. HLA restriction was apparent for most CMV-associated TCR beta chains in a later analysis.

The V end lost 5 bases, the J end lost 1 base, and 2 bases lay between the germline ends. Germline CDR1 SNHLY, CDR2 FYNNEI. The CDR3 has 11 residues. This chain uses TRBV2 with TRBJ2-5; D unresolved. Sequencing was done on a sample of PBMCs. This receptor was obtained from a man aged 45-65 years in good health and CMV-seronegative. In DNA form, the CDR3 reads TGTGCCAGCAGTCTCCAAGAGACCCAGTACTTC. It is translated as CASSLQETQYF.